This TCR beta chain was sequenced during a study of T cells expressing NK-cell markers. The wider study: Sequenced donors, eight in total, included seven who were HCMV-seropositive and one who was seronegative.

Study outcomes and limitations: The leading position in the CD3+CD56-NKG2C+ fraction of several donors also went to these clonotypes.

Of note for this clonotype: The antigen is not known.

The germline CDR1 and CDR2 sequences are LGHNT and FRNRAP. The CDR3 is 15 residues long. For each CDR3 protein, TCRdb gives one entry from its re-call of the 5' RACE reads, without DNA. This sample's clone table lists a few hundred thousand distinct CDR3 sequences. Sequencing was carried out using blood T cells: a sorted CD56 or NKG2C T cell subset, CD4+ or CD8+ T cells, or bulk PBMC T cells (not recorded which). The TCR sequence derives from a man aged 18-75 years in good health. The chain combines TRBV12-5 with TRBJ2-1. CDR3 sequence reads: CASGGGGYLTNEQFF.